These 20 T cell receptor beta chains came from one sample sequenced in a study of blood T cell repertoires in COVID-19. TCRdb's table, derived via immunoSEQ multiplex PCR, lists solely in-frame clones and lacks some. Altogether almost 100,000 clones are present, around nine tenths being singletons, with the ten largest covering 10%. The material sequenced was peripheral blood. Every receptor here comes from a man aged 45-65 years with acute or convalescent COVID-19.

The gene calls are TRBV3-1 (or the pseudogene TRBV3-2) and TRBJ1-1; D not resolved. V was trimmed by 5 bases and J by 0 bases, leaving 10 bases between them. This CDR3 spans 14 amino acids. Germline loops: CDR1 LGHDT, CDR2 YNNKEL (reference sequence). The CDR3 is CASSNSYMNTEAFF. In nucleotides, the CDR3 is TGTGCCAGCAGCAACAGTTACATGAACACTGAAGCTTTCTTT.

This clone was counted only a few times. CDR3 residues: CASSLAGFTYNEQFF. CDR3 nucleotide sequence: TGTGCCAGCAGCTTGGCCGGGTTTACATACAATGAGCAGTTCTTC. The chain uses TRBV5-4 and TRBJ2-1; unclear D gene. The CDR3 contains 15 residues. V was cut by 0 bases and J by 4 bases, with 11 bases left in between. Germline CDR1 is SGHNT and CDR2 is YYREEE (reference sequence).

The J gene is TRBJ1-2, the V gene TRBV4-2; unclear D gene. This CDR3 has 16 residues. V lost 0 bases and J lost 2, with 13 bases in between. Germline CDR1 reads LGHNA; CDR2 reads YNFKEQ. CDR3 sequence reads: CASSQDPRVTNYGYTF. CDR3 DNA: TGTGCCAGCAGCCAAGATCCCCGGGTGACCAACTATGGCTACACCTTC.

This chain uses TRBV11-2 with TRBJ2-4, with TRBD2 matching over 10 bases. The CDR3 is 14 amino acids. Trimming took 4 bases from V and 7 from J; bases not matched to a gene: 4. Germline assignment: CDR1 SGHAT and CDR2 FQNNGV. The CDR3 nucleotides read TGTGCCAGCAGCTCTAGCGGGAGAGAGAACATTCAGTACTTC. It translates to CASSSSGRENIQYF.

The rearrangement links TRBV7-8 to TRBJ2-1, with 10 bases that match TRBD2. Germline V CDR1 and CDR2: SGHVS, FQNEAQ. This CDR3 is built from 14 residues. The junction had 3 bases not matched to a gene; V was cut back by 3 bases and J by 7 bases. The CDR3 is CASSLTSGHNEQFF. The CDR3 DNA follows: TGTGCCAGCAGCTTGACTAGCGGGCATAATGAGCAGTTCTTC.

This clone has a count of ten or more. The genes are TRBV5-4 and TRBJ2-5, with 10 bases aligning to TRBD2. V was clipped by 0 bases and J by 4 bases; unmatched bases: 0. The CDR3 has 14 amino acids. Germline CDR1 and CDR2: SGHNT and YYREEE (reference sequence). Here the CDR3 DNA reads TGTGCCAGCAGCTTGGGACTAGCGGGAGAGACCCAGTACTTC. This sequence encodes CASSLGLAGETQYF.

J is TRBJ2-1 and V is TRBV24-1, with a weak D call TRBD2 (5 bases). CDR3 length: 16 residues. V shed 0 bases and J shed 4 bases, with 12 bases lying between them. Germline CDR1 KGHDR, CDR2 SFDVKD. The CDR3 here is CATSDLVGGSYNEQFF. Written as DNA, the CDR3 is TGTGCCACCAGTGATTTGGTCGGAGGAAGTTACAATGAGCAGTTCTTC.

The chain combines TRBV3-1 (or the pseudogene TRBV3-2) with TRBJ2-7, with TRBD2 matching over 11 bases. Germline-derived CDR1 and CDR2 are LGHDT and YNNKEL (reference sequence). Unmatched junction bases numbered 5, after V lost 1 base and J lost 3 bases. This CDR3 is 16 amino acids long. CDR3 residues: CASSQAGLAGGYEQYF. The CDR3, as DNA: TGTGCCAGCAGCCAAGCGGGTCTAGCGGGGGGCTACGAGCAGTACTTC.

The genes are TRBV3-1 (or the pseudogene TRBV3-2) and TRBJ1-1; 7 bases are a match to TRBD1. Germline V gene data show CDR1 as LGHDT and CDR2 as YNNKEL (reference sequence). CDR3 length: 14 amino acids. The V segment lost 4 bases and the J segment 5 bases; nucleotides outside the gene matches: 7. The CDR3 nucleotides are TGTGCCAGCAGCCTACAACAGGGGAGGACTGAAGCTTTCTTT. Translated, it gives CASSLQQGRTEAFF.

The CDR3 DNA reads TGTGCCAGCAGCTTAAGGGGCGGGAGCTCCTACAATGAGCAGTTCTTC. Its protein is CASSLRGGSSYNEQFF. The genes are TRBV7-3 and TRBJ2-1; 7 bases line up with TRBD2. This CDR3 contains 16 residues. The ends lost 1 base at V and 0 bases at J; junction bases unmatched: 3. CDR1 and CDR2 (germline): SGHTA, FQGTGA.

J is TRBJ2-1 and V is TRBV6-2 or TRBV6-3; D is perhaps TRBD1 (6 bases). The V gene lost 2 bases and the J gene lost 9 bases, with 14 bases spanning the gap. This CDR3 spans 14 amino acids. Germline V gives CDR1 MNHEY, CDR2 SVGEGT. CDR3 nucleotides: TGTGCCAGCAGTTACGGGGGCTCACGGAGTGAGCAGTTCTTC. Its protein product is CASSYGGSRSEQFF.

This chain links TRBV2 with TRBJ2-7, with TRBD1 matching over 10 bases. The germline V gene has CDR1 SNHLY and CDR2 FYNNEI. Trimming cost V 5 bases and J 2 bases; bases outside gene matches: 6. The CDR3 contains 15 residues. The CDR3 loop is CASSMRTGGTYEQYF. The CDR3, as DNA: TGTGCCAGCAGTATGAGGACAGGGGGTACCTACGAGCAGTACTTC.

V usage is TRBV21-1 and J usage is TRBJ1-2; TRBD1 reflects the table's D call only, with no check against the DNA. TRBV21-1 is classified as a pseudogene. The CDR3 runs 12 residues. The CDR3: CASGWTGAGYTF. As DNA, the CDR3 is TGTGCCAGCGGGTGGACAGGGGCTGGCTACACCTTC.

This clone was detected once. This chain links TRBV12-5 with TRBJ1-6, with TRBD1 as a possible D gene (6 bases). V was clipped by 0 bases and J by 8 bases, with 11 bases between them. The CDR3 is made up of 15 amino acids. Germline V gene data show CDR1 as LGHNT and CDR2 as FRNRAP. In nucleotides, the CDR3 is TGTGCTAGTGGTTTGGTCAGGGGTCTTGATTCACCCCTCCACTTT. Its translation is CASGLVRGLDSPLHF. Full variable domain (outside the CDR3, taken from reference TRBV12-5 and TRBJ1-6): DARVTQTPRHKVTEMGQEVTMRCQPILGHNTVFWYRQTMMQGLELLAYFRNRAPLDDSGMPKDRFSAEMPDATLATLKIQPSEPRDSAVYFCASGLVRGLDSPLHFGNGTRLTVT.

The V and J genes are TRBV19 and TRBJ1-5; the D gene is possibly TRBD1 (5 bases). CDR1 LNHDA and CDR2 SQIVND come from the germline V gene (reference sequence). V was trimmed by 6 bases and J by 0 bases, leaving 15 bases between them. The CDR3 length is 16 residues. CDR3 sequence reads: CASRYRQSYSNQPQHF. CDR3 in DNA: TGTGCCAGTAGATATCGACAGAGTTATAGCAATCAGCCCCAGCATTTT.

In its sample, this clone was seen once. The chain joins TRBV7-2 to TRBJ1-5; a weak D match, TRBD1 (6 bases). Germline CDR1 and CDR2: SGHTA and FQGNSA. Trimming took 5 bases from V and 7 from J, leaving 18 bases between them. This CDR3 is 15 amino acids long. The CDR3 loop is CASSPSPGGRQPQHF. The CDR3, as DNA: TGTGCCAGCAGCCCCTCACCGGGGGGCCGGCAGCCCCAGCATTTT.

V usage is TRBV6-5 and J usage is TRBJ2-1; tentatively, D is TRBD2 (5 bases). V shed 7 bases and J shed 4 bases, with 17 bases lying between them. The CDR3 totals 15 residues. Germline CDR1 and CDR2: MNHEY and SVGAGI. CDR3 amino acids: CASTPKAATYNEQFF. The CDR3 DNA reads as TGTGCCAGCACCCCGAAAGCGGCGACGTACAATGAGCAGTTCTTC.

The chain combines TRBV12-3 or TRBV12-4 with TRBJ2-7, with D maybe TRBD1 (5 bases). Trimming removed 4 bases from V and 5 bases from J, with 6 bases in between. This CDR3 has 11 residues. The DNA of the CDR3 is TGTGCCAGCAGTTCAGGGAACGAGCAGTACTTC. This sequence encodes CASSSGNEQYF.

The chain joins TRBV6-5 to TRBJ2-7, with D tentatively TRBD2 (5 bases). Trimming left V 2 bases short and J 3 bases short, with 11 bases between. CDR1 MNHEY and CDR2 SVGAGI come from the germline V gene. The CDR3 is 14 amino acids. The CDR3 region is CASSYRIGLYEQYF. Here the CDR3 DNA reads TGTGCCAGCAGTTACCGTATTGGACTCTACGAGCAGTACTTC.

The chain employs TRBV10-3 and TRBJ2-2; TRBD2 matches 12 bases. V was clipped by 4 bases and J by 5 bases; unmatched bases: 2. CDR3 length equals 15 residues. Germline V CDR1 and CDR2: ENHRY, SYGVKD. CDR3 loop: CAISGTSGTTGELFF. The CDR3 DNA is TGTGCCATCAGTGGGACTAGCGGGACTACCGGGGAGCTGTTTTTT.